The entry below describes one T cell receptor beta chain. As yet, its antigen is unknown. The source of the sample is a study of shared clonotypes between healthy human individuals. Turning to the study itself: Used for every donor were three CD4 naive, three CD4 memory, two CD8 naive and one CD8 memory plate. Study findings and constraints: For naive CD4 cells, around 5.1% of clonotypes were shared across a handful of donors. Rarefaction showed sorted-subset sequencing was incomplete despite large depth.

V lost 2 bases to trimming and J lost 4 bases; unmatched junction nucleotides: 5. Germline CDR1 and CDR2: SGHAT and FQNNGV. The CDR3 has 15 residues. The protocol was immunoSEQ multiplex PCR, while the TCRdb copy is restricted to in-frame clones and leaves out a portion. The sample holds about 1 million clones, about 75% seen once. This sequence joins TRBV11-2 and TRBJ2-5, with 9 nucleotides matching TRBD2. Sequencing input: memory CD4+ T cells sorted from blood. The sample's subset: CD45RA-negative fraction. This sequence originates from a man aged 18 to 30 in good health. The CDR3 loop reads CASSLRLAGVETQYF. Written as DNA, the CDR3 is TGTGCCAGCAGCTTAAGGTTAGCGGGAGTAGAGACCCAGTACTTC. Supplemented by reference TRBV11-2 and TRBJ2-5, the full variable domain reads EAGVAQSPRYKIIEKRQSVAFWCNPISGHATLYWYQQILGQGPKLLIQFQNNGVVDDSQLPKDRFSAERLKGVDSTLKIQPAKLEDSAVYLCASSLRLAGVETQYFGPGTRLLVL.